What follows are 32 T cell receptor beta chains derived from one specimen sequenced in a study of T cell changes during pregnancy in multiple sclerosis. Only in-frame clones appear in the TCRdb table, and some are missing; sequencing was by immunoSEQ multiplex PCR. Counted here are roughly 48,000 clones, just over 85% occurring once; the ten biggest clones make up around 1.2%. The sequencing used CD4+ T cells from peripheral blood mononuclear cells, collected in the second trimester of pregnancy. The receptors originated from a female donor with multiple sclerosis, enrolled in a pregnancy study.

The chain combines TRBV21-1 with TRBJ2-1; TRBD2, the table's D call, was not compared with the DNA. TRBV21-1 is flagged as a pseudogene. The CDR3 has 17 amino acids. The CDR3 region has the DNA TGTGCCAGCAGCAAATTCCCTGCGGGTACCACCTACAATGAGCAGTTCTTC. This translates into CASSKFPAGTTYNEQFF.

This chain links TRBV7-2 with TRBJ2-1; 9 bases fit TRBD2. The CDR3 length is 16 residues. Germline V lookup: CDR1 SGHTA, CDR2 FQGNSA. V lost 0 bases and J lost 1; bases outside the gene matches: 1. CDR3 DNA: TGTGCCAGCAGCTTAGCTAGCGGGAGATCCTACAATGAGCAGTTCTTC. Its protein product is CASSLASGRSYNEQFF.

This clone was detected once. The genes are TRBV28 and TRBJ2-7; 9 bases agree with TRBD1. CDR3 size: 12 residues. Germline V CDR1 and CDR2: MDHEN, SYDVKM. J gave up 6 bases and V 3 bases, and 0 bases lay outside the gene matches. The CDR3 DNA sequence: TGTGCCAGCAGTTTGGACAGGGGCGAGCAGTACTTC. Translated, it gives CASSLDRGEQYF.

V and J are TRBV7-2 and TRBJ2-3; D unresolved. This CDR3 comprises 14 residues. Trimming stripped 7 bases from V and 7 bases from J, with 18 bases between. In germline, CDR1 is SGHTA, CDR2 FQGNSA. This CDR3 reads CASIATGAVNTQYF. DNA of the CDR3: TGTGCCAGCATCGCGACGGGTGCAGTTAATACGCAGTATTTT.

To note about this clone: This specimen includes other DNA sequences encoding the same CDR3. This rearrangement joins TRBV6-1 to TRBJ2-7, with TRBD1 matching over 7 bases. From germline, CDR1 is MNHNS and CDR2 SASEGT. CDR3 size: 14 residues. V gave up 5 bases and J gave up 2 bases; unmatched junction bases: 6. The CDR3, as DNA: TGTGCCAGCAGTTTCACGGGACAGACCTACGAGCAGTACTTC. The encoded protein is CASSFTGQTYEQYF.

V and J are TRBV10-3 and TRBJ2-4; 15 positions match TRBD2. After removal of 8 bases from V and 2 bases from J, the junction contained 1 base not matched to a gene. The CDR3 is 15 residues long. The germline CDR1 and CDR2 sequences are ENHRY and SYGVKD. CDR3 nucleotide sequence: TGTGCCATCGGACTAGCGGGAGGGCCCAAAAACATTCAGTACTTC. Protein: CAIGLAGGPKNIQYF.

V is TRBV14 and J is TRBJ2-1, with 7 bases matching TRBD1. Trimming took 0 bases from V and 8 from J; bases not matched to a gene: 10. CDR1 SGHDN and CDR2 FVKESK come from the germline V gene. CDR3 length equals 16 residues. The CDR3 loop reads CASSQERLGGGDEQFF. For the CDR3, the DNA is TGTGCCAGCAGCCAAGAGAGGCTAGGGGGCGGCGATGAGCAGTTCTTC.

This chain uses TRBV19 with TRBJ2-3, with D tentatively TRBD2 (6 bases). V lost 4 bases to trimming and J lost 0 bases, with 17 bases between them. Per the germline V gene, CDR1 is LNHDA and CDR2 is SQIVND (reference sequence). The CDR3 contains 17 residues. The chain's CDR3 is CASSKRGGGLSTDTQYF. Written as DNA, the CDR3 is TGTGCCAGTAGTAAACGGGGAGGAGGGCTTAGCACAGATACGCAGTATTTT.

J is TRBJ2-3 and V is TRBV5-6, with a possible D match to TRBD1 (5 bases). The germline V gene encodes CDR1 SGHDT and CDR2 YYEEEE. The V gene lost 2 bases and the J gene lost 0 bases, with 10 bases spanning the gap. This CDR3 spans 15 amino acids. CDR3 region: CASSFDRPSTDTQYF. DNA for the CDR3: TGTGCCAGCAGCTTTGACAGACCTAGCACAGATACGCAGTATTTT.

This CDR3 is CASSLQGVETEAFF. The CDR3 nucleotides are TGTGCCAGTAGTTTACAGGGGGTCGAAACTGAAGCTTTCTTT. The chain couples TRBV19 to TRBJ1-1; 8 bases match TRBD1. V lost 5 bases to trimming and J lost 5 bases; unmatched junction nucleotides: 7. CDR3 length equals 14 residues. Germline V CDR1 and CDR2: LNHDA, SQIVND (reference sequence).

The CDR3 loop reads CASSDRGQGVGYTF. The CDR3 DNA sequence: TGTGCCAGCAGTGATAGGGGACAGGGCGTAGGCTACACCTTC. V usage is TRBV2 and J usage is TRBJ1-2; 9 bases line up with TRBD1. In germline, CDR1 is SNHLY, CDR2 FYNNEI. The CDR3 has 14 amino acids. V shed 3 bases and J 8 bases; nucleotides not matched to a gene: 7.

The chain couples TRBV10-2 to TRBJ2-2; 7 bases fit TRBD1. The V segment lost 4 bases and the J segment 2 bases; nucleotides outside the gene matches: 13. CDR3 length equals 18 residues. CDR1 and CDR2 from the germline V gene are WSHSY and SAAADI. The CDR3 protein is CASSGPSMTGINTGELFF. In nucleotides, the CDR3 is TGCGCCAGCAGTGGGCCCTCCATGACAGGGATTAACACCGGGGAGCTGTTTTTT.

The chain combines TRBV19 with TRBJ2-3; TRBD2 agrees at 8 bases. Germline trimming cut 6 bases from V and 2 bases from J; bases unmatched to any gene: 13. Germline V lookup: CDR1 LNHDA, CDR2 SQIVND (reference sequence). This CDR3 comprises 17 residues. CDR3 in amino acids: CASRGAGVSLNTDTQYF. CDR3 sequence (DNA): TGTGCCAGTAGAGGAGCGGGAGTCTCTCTAAACACAGATACGCAGTATTTT.

The table lists this clone with a count of one. The J gene is TRBJ2-1, the V gene TRBV7-2; 9 nucleotides match TRBD2. Looked up from germline, CDR1 is SGHTA and CDR2 is FQGNSA. J gave up 6 bases and V 2 bases, and 14 bases lay outside the gene matches. This CDR3 is built from 18 residues. CDR3 sequence: CASSLRGLGLAGINEQFF. The CDR3 DNA is TGTGCCAGCAGCTTAAGGGGCCTTGGCCTAGCGGGAATCAATGAGCAGTTCTTC.

The chain uses TRBV11-2 and TRBJ1-2, with 8 bases fitting TRBD1. Looked up from germline, CDR1 is SGHAT and CDR2 is FQNNGV. Unmatched junction bases numbered 1, after V lost 5 bases and J lost 2 bases. The CDR3 runs 13 residues. CDR3 amino acids: CASSRDRNYGYTF. In DNA form, the CDR3 reads TGTGCCAGCAGCCGGGACAGGAACTATGGCTACACCTTC.

The chain couples TRBV6-5 to TRBJ1-2; D uncertain. Trimming took off 4 bases at V and 6 bases at J, with 12 bases between the two ends. Germline V gene lookup returns CDR1 MNHEY and CDR2 SVGAGI. The CDR3 sequence is 13 residues long. CDR3 bases: TGTGCCAGCAGTTCCAGGTATAAAAATGGCTACACCTTC. Translation gives CASSSRYKNGYTF.

The chain recombines TRBV30 with TRBJ1-5, with unresolved D. The CDR3 contains 13 residues. V dropped 3 bases and J dropped 4 bases, with 10 bases sitting between them. Germline-derived CDR1 and CDR2 are GTSNPN and SVGIG (reference sequence). The CDR3 nucleotides read TGTGCCTGGAGCGGACGGGAGAATCAGCCCCAGCATTTT. Protein product: CAWSGRENQPQHF.

The chain couples TRBV9 to TRBJ2-7, with D possibly matching TRBD2 (6 bases). This CDR3 is built from 16 residues. The germline CDR1 and CDR2 sequences are SGDLS and YYNGEE. The V end was cut by 3 bases, the J end by 0 bases, with 16 bases between. The CDR3 is CASSAHPGRGSYEQYF. The CDR3 nucleotides read TGTGCCAGCAGCGCCCATCCCGGGCGGGGCTCCTACGAGCAGTACTTC.

J is TRBJ2-1 and V is TRBV10-3; 9 nucleotides match TRBD2. V shed 8 bases, J shed 8 bases, and the junction held 13 bases outside the gene matches. Looked up from germline, CDR1 is ENHRY and CDR2 is SYGVKD. The CDR3 totals 15 residues. This chain's CDR3 is CAIHGEASGMDEQFF. The CDR3 DNA sequence: TGTGCCATCCACGGGGAGGCTAGCGGGATGGATGAGCAGTTCTTC.

This clone was found once. This sequence joins TRBV2 and TRBJ2-1; TRBD1 is a possible D gene (6 bases). V dropped 10 bases and J dropped 5 bases, with 15 bases sitting between them. CDR1 SNHLY and CDR2 FYNNEI come from the germline V gene. The CDR3 has 13 amino acids. CDR3 amino acids: CANKKQGNNEQFF. Here the CDR3 DNA reads TGTGCCAATAAAAAACAGGGTAACAATGAGCAGTTCTTC.

This chain links TRBV6-1 with TRBJ1-2, with D perhaps matching TRBD1 (5 bases). Germline-derived CDR1 and CDR2 are MNHNS and SASEGT. CDR3 length equals 13 residues. V was pared by 6 bases and J by 4 bases, with 12 bases between. DNA for the CDR3: TGTGCCAGCAGGGAGACAGAAAGCTATGGCTACACCTTC. Protein product: CASRETESYGYTF.

This clone was seen only a few times. This chain connects TRBV6-5 to TRBJ2-7; TRBD1 might be the D (6 bases). The germline gives CDR1 MNHEY, CDR2 SVGAGI. The ends were cut back, 6 bases at V and 6 bases at J, with 21 bases in the middle. CDR3 length: 15 amino acids. The CDR3 spells CASSRMTGWGREQYF. CDR3 DNA sequence: TGTGCCAGCAGCCGAATGACAGGTTGGGGCCGCGAGCAGTACTTC.

This clone is a singleton in its sample. This chain uses TRBV11-2 with TRBJ2-1; TRBD2 matches 8 bases. V lost 5 bases to trimming and J lost 2 bases; unmatched junction nucleotides: 5. Germline V gene lookup returns CDR1 SGHAT and CDR2 FQNNGV. The CDR3 is made up of 15 amino acids. The CDR3 loop reads CASSPPGLAYNEQFF. CDR3 coding DNA: TGTGCCAGCAGCCCCCCGGGACTAGCCTACAATGAGCAGTTCTTC.

The chain couples TRBV5-8 to TRBJ2-7; D possibly corresponds to TRBD1 (5 bases). CDR1 SGHTS and CDR2 YDEGEE come from the germline V gene. V was clipped by 0 bases and J by 9 bases, with 13 bases between them. The CDR3 extends over 13 amino acids. CDR3: CASSLVAGIGQYF. For the CDR3, the DNA is TGTGCCAGCAGCTTGGTTGCAGGGATAGGGCAGTACTTC.

V usage is TRBV10-3 and J usage is TRBJ2-1, with a possible D match to TRBD2 (6 bases). This CDR3 spans 15 amino acids. V was trimmed by 4 bases and J by 9 bases, leaving 19 bases between them. The germline V gene has CDR1 ENHRY and CDR2 SYGVKD. The CDR3, as DNA: TGTGCCATCAGTGGGGGGGTACCCGAGGTGCCTGAGCAGTTCTTC. It yields the protein CAISGGVPEVPEQFF.

This chain uses TRBV6-5 with TRBJ2-7, with 7 bases identical to TRBD1. Germline CDR1 reads MNHEY; CDR2 reads SVGAGI. The CDR3 has 13 residues. With V trimmed by 0 bases and J by 6 bases, 2 bases remained unmatched. The CDR3 loop reads CASSYSTGREQYF. In DNA form, the CDR3 reads TGTGCCAGCAGTTACTCGACAGGGCGCGAGCAGTACTTC.

The rearrangement links TRBV19 to TRBJ1-4, with D possibly being TRBD1 (5 bases). Germline V lookup: CDR1 LNHDA, CDR2 SQIVND (reference sequence). The CDR3 extends over 14 amino acids. V was pared by 4 bases and J by 4 bases, with 10 bases between. The CDR3 bases are TGTGCCAGTAGTACCCGACAGCTTAATGAAAAACTGTTTTTT. Its translation: CASSTRQLNEKLFF.

The genes are TRBV10-3 and TRBJ2-7; D possibly corresponds to TRBD1 (6 bases). The germline gives CDR1 ENHRY, CDR2 SYGVKD. The length of the CDR3 is 15 residues. V shed 0 bases and J shed 2 bases, with 11 bases lying between them. The CDR3 loop reads CAISESGGLAYEQYF. The CDR3 coding sequence is TGTGCCATCAGTGAGTCTGGGGGCCTCGCCTACGAGCAGTACTTC.

This clone was recorded only once. This chain links TRBV28 with TRBJ2-1; 8 positions match TRBD1. V lost 5 bases to trimming and J lost 0 bases; unmatched junction nucleotides: 0. Per germline, CDR1 MDHEN and CDR2 SYDVKM. This CDR3 has 14 residues. The DNA for the CDR3 is TGTGCCAGCAGTGGGACAGGCTCCTACAATGAGCAGTTCTTC. It translates to CASSGTGSYNEQFF.

The V call is TRBV28, the J call TRBJ2-6; D remains unclear. The ends were cut back, 5 bases at V and 0 bases at J, with 11 bases in the middle. Germline CDR1 MDHEN, CDR2 SYDVKM. CDR3 length equals 16 residues. In nucleotides, the CDR3 is TGTGCCAGCAGTCCCCTAGGCCCCTCTGGGGCCAACGTCCTGACTTTC. It translates to CASSPLGPSGANVLTF.

This chain connects TRBV5-1 to TRBJ2-7; D not certain. This CDR3 has 13 amino acids. With 2 bases removed from V and 5 bases from J, the gap between germline ends came to 11 bases. Per germline, CDR1 SGHRS and CDR2 YFSETQ. The CDR3 sequence: CASSFEETNEQYF. Written as DNA, the CDR3 is TGCGCCAGCAGCTTTGAGGAAACCAACGAGCAGTACTTC.

Concerning this clone: A junction end diverges from the germline sequence, so it may reflect a read error. The chain couples TRBV28 to TRBJ1-2; the D gene is possibly TRBD1 (6 bases). This CDR3 region has 11 residues. CDR1 and CDR2 from the germline V gene are MDHEN and SYDVKM. The CDR3 region has the DNA TGTGCCAGCAGCGCAATCAGGGGAAGGGTCTTC. This translates into CASSAIRGRVF.